The 19 T cell receptor beta chains below come from one sample, sequenced in a study of radiotherapy plus CTLA-4 blockade in lung cancer. Method: immunoSEQ multiplex PCR; TCRdb's copy keeps in-frame clones and lacks some. The sample comprises some 60,000 clones, approximately 79% of which are singletons, and around 2.8% rests with the top ten. Sequences were derived from peripheral blood, sampled from a patient treated with radiotherapy plus ipilimumab. The receptor source for this set is a human donor with non-small cell lung cancer who had a complete response to radiotherapy plus ipilimumab.

This clone was counted a single time. The V and J genes are TRBV7-2 and TRBJ2-4, with 9 bases lining up with TRBD2. Germline assignment: CDR1 SGHTA and CDR2 FQGNSA. CDR3 length: 16 amino acids. With V trimmed by 5 bases and J by 5 bases, 10 bases remained unmatched. For the CDR3, the DNA is TGTGCCAGCAGCGTGGGTTGGGGCGGGGGGGAAAACATTCAGTACTTC. Translation gives CASSVGWGGGENIQYF.

This clone has a handful of counts. V usage is TRBV6-6 and J usage is TRBJ1-2; weak D call: TRBD1 (6 bases). V dropped 5 bases and J dropped 4 bases, with 11 bases sitting between them. Germline assignment: CDR1 MNHNY and CDR2 SVGAGI (reference sequence). The CDR3 contains 13 residues. This CDR3 reads CASSPGQFYGYTF. The DNA for the CDR3 is TGTGCCAGCAGTCCAGGACAGTTCTATGGCTACACCTTC.

The chain employs TRBV4-2 and TRBJ2-3, with 8 nucleotides matching TRBD2. The CDR3 covers 16 residues. CDR1 is LGHNA, CDR2 YNFKEQ, per germline. The V and J ends lost 1 base and 2 bases, in that order; junction bases with no gene match: 5. CDR3 DNA: TGTGCCAGCAGCCAAGGCAATAGCGGGACCACAGATACGCAGTATTTT. Its translation is CASSQGNSGTTDTQYF.

This clone was picked up one time. The chain combines TRBV27 with TRBJ2-7; D unclear. Trimming left V 3 bases short and J 2 bases short, with 8 bases between. This CDR3 region has 13 residues. Germline CDR1 reads MNHEY; CDR2 reads SMNVEV (reference sequence). The CDR3 reads CASSLFATYEQYF. The CDR3 nucleotides read TGTGCCAGCAGTTTGTTCGCTACCTACGAGCAGTACTTC.

DNA for the CDR3: TGTGCCAGCAGCTTAGGCCAGGGAGATACGCAGTATTTT. Amino acids: CASSLGQGDTQYF. V is TRBV7-9 and J is TRBJ2-3; D is possibly TRBD1 (5 bases). The germline V and J ends were trimmed by 1 base and 5 bases, with 7 bases remaining between them. The CDR3 spans 13 residues. From germline, CDR1 is SEHNR and CDR2 FQNEAQ (reference sequence).

The chain is built from TRBV12-1 and TRBJ2-2; TRBD2, the table's D call, lacks a check against the DNA. TRBV12-1 is a listed pseudogene. This CDR3 region has 21 residues. Here the CDR3 reads CASSFRGWSSGGPANTGELFF. CDR3 sequence (DNA): TGTGCCAGCAGCTTTCGAGGGTGGTCAAGCGGGGGACCTGCCAACACCGGGGAGCTGTTTTTT.

This clone appeared a few times. The CDR3 loop reads CASSLEAGSTDTQYF. The CDR3 DNA is TGTGCCAGCAGCTTAGAGGCCGGGAGCACAGATACGCAGTATTTT. The chain links TRBV7-2 to TRBJ2-3; D is unclear. V lost 1 base to trimming and J lost 0 bases, with 8 bases between them. CDR1 is SGHTA and CDR2 is FQGNSA in the germline V gene. The CDR3 runs to 15 residues.

In its sample, this clone was seen once. CDR3 nucleotides: TGTGCCAGCAGTCCCGGGACAGTGCCTTACGAGCAGTACTTC. Translation gives CASSPGTVPYEQYF. The V gene is TRBV6-5, the J gene TRBJ2-7; 7 bases match TRBD1. The J segment lost 4 bases and the V segment lost 5 bases, leaving 8 bases of the junction unmatched. CDR3 size: 14 residues. Germline assignment: CDR1 MNHEY and CDR2 SVGAGI.

To note about this clone: Different DNA sequences within this sample yield the same CDR3. The chain has TRBV5-5 and TRBJ1-2, with unresolved D. CDR1 SGHKS and CDR2 YYEKEE come from the germline V gene (reference sequence). The germline V and J ends were trimmed by 0 bases and 5 bases, with 8 bases remaining between them. This CDR3 has 13 amino acids. The DNA of the CDR3 is TGTGCCAGCAGCTTGGTTCCCGGGTATGGCTACACCTTC. It yields the protein CASSLVPGYGYTF. Full variable domain (remainder filled in from reference TRBV5-5 and TRBJ1-2): DAGVTQSPTHLIKTRGQQVTLRCSPISGHKSVSWYQQVLGQGPQFIFQYYEKEERGRGNFPDRFSARQFPNYSSELNVNALLLGDSALYLCASSLVPGYGYTFGSGTRLTVV.

The chain uses TRBV6-5 and TRBJ2-4; the D gene is possibly TRBD1 (5 bases). The germline V and J ends were trimmed by 4 bases and 3 bases, with 10 bases remaining between them. Germline CDR1 and CDR2: MNHEY and SVGAGI. CDR3 length equals 14 residues. Here the CDR3 DNA reads TGTGCCAGCAGTTCAGGGTTGGACAAAAACATTCAGTACTTC. Translating gives CASSSGLDKNIQYF.

The count of this clone is one. V is TRBV5-8 and J is TRBJ1-2; possible D gene TRBD1, 5 bases. Germline-derived CDR1 and CDR2 are SGHTS and YDEGEE. The CDR3 covers 15 residues. Trimming took off 4 bases at V and 5 bases at J, with 18 bases between the two ends. In DNA, the CDR3 is TGTGCCAGCAGCCTTACAAGACTCAGGGTGTATGGCTACACCTTC. This codes for CASSLTRLRVYGYTF.

This chain uses TRBV5-1 with TRBJ1-6; 8 nucleotides line up with TRBD1. This CDR3 comprises 14 residues. Germline V gene sequence: CDR1 SGHRS, CDR2 YFSETQ. V trimming: 5 bases; J trimming: 8 bases; junction bases outside the gene matches: 6. This CDR3 is CASRSGQGDSPLHF. CDR3 DNA sequence: TGCGCCAGCAGATCCGGACAGGGTGATTCACCCCTCCACTTT.

The rearrangement uses TRBV14 and TRBJ1-5; tentatively, D is TRBD1 (6 bases). CDR1 is SGHDN, CDR2 FVKESK, per germline. V gave up 5 bases and J gave up 2 bases, with 13 bases separating them. The CDR3 extends over 15 amino acids. CDR3 amino acids: CASSNRAAGNQPQHF. CDR3 DNA: TGTGCCAGCAGCAACAGGGCCGCGGGCAATCAGCCCCAGCATTTT.

This clone was observed a few times. The chain has TRBV6-5 and TRBJ2-2; 7 bases align to TRBD2. This CDR3 is 15 amino acids long. The germline V gene encodes CDR1 MNHEY and CDR2 SVGAGI. The V and J ends lost 8 bases and 1 base, in that order; junction bases with no gene match: 7. CDR3 amino acids: CASCGGGLNTGELFF. The CDR3 region has the DNA TGTGCCAGCTGTGGGGGGGGATTGAACACCGGGGAGCTGTTTTTT.

Only one count was recorded for this clone. The chain has TRBV5-6 and TRBJ2-7; D remains unclear. In germline, CDR1 is SGHDT, CDR2 YYEEEE. This CDR3 comprises 15 residues. V was cut by 5 bases and J by 0 bases, with 15 bases left in between. CDR3 sequence reads: CASSLNPRSSYEQYF. The CDR3 region has the DNA TGTGCCAGCAGTTTAAATCCGAGGAGCTCCTACGAGCAGTACTTC.

The V and J genes are TRBV6-5 and TRBJ2-1; 9 bases are a match to TRBD1. Trimming removed 6 bases from V and 4 bases from J; junction bases left unmatched: 7. Germline loops: CDR1 MNHEY, CDR2 SVGAGI. There are 15 residues in the CDR3. CDR3 sequence reads: CASSYRGLAYNEQFF. The CDR3 DNA is TGTGCCAGCAGCTACAGGGGGCTGGCATACAATGAGCAGTTCTTC.

The chain is built from TRBV9 and TRBJ2-1, with TRBD2 matching 9 bases. Per the germline V gene, CDR1 is SGDLS and CDR2 is YYNGEE. This CDR3 has 15 amino acids. V lost 7 bases, J lost 6 bases, and 11 bases stayed unmatched. Written as DNA, the CDR3 is TGTGCCAGCCGTTCCGGGACTAGCCGCGCCAATGAGCAGTTCTTC. It encodes CASRSGTSRANEQFF.

V gene TRBV5-1 combines with J gene TRBJ2-1; the match to TRBD2 covers 7 bases. CDR3 length: 16 amino acids. From germline, CDR1 is SGHRS and CDR2 YFSETQ. J gave up 10 bases and V 4 bases, and 17 bases lay outside the gene matches. The CDR3 loop reads CASSLGAGERSREQFF. CDR3 bases: TGCGCCAGCAGCCTTGGGGCGGGGGAACGTTCACGGGAGCAGTTCTTC.

J is TRBJ2-5 and V is TRBV6-6, with D possibly matching TRBD2 (6 bases). The DNA matches TRBJ2-7 better at its end, which makes the J call doubtful. Germline CDR1 reads MNHNY; CDR2 reads SVGAGI (reference sequence). This CDR3 spans 16 amino acids. CDR3 nucleotides: TGTGCCAGCAGTTTAGTGGGGGGTCGAGGCTCCTACGAGCAGTACTTC. Protein sequence: CASSLVGGRGSYEQYF.